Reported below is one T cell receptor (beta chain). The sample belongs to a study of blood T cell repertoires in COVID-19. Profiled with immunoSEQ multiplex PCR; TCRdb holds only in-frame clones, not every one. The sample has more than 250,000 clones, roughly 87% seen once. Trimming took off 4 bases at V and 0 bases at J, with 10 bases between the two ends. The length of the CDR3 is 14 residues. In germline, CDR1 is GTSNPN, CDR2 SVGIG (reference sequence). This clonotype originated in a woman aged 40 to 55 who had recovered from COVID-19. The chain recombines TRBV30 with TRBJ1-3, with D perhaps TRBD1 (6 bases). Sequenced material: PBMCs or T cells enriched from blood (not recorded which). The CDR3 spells CAWNTGTSGNTIYF. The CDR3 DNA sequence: TGTGCCTGGAATACAGGGACCTCTGGAAACACCATATATTTT.